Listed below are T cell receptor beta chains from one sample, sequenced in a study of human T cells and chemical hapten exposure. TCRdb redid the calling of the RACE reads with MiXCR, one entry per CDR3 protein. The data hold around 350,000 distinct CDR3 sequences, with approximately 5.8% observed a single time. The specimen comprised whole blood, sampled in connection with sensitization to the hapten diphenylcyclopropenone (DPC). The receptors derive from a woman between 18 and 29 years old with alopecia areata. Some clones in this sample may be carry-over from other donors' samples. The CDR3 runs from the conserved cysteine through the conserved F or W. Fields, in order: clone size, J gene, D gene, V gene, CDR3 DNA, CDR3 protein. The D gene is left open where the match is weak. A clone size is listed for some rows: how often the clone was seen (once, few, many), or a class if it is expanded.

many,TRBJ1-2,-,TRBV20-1,TGCAGTGCTAAGGAAGTAGGATATGGCTACACCTTC,CSAKEVGYGYTF
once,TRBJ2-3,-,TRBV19,TGTGCCAGTAGTCCTCGGGACATTAATACGCAGTATTTT,CASSPRDINTQYF
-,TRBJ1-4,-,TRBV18,TGTGCCAGCTCAGCCTATAGGTTACCCGATGAAAAACTGTTTTTT,CASSAYRLPDEKLFF
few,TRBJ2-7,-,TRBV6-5,TGTGCCAGCAGCTACGCTTCGGAGGGACCCAACTACGAGCAGTACTTC,CASSYASEGPNYEQYF
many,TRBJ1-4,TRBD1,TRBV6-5,TGTGCCAGCAGTTACTCGACTCTGGGGACAGATAATGAAAAACTGTTTTTT,CASSYSTLGTDNEKLFF
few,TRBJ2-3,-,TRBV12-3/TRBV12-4,TGTGCCAGCAGTTTAGATGGGGAGAGCATGGATTTT,CASSLDGESMDF
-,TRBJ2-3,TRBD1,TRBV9,TGTGCCAGCAGCGCCCTCCAGGGGGTGCAGTATTTT,CASSALQGVQYF
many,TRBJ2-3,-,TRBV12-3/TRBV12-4,TGTGCCAGCATCTTGACAGAGACAGATACGCAGTATTTT,CASILTETDTQYF
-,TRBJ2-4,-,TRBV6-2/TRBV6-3,TGTGCCAGCAGTTACTCGAATTTCGGTGGCCACATTCAGTACTTC,CASSYSNFGGHIQYF
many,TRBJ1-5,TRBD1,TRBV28,TGTGCCAGCAGTTGGCCGACAGGGAGTAGTCAGCCCCAGCATTTT,CASSWPTGSSQPQHF
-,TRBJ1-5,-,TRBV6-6,TGTGCCAGCGGACCGGCTAGCAATCAGCCCCAGCATTTT,CASGPASNQPQHF
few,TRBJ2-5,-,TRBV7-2,TGTGCCAGCAGCCCGGGACCCCAGTTGTACTTC,CASSPGPQLYF
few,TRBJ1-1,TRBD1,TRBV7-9,TGTGCCAGCAGCTTAGAGGGGGCGCGTGGCACTGAAGCTTTCTTT,CASSLEGARGTEAFF
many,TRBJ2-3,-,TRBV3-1,TGTGCCAGCAGCCTTTCGCAGGGCGATACGCAGTATTTT,CASSLSQGDTQYF
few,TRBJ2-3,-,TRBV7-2,TGTGCCAGCAGCTTAGCGGGGATCTCAGATACGCAGTATTTT,CASSLAGISDTQYF
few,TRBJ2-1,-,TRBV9,TGTGCCAGCAGCGTAGTTAACAATGAGCAGTTCTTC,CASSVVNNEQFF
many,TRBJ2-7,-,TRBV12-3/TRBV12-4,TGTGCCAGCAGTTTTAGTCGGGCGGCCGCCTACGAGCAGTACTTC,CASSFSRAAAYEQYF
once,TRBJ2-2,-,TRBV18,TGTGCCAGCTCACCACAGTCCCAGTCGAACACCGGGGAGCTGTTTTTT,CASSPQSQSNTGELFF
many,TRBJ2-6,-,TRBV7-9,TGTGCCAGCAGTCCAACGGGGATAGGTTCTGGGGCCAACGTCCTGACTTTC,CASSPTGIGSGANVLTF
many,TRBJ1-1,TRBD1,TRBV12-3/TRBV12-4,TGTGCCAGCACCCAGACAGGGGTCACTGAAGCTTTCTTT,CASTQTGVTEAFF
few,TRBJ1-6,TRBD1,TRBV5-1,TGCGCCAGCAGCCCCCGACGGACAGGGGGTAGATCACCCCTCCACTTT,CASSPRRTGGRSPLHF
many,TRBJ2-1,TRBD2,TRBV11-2,TGTGCCAGCAGCTTAGACCGCCTAGCGGGGGGATACAATGAGCAGTTCTTC,CASSLDRLAGGYNEQFF
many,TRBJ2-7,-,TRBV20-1,TGCAGTGCCACGGGACGGGCGGGGGAGCAGTACTTC,CSATGRAGEQYF
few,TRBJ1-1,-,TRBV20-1,TGCAGTAGCGGGGGGGGCCACACTGAAGCTTTCTTT,CSSGGGHTEAFF
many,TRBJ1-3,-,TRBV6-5,TGTGCCAGCAGTTACTCGATGTCGAACACCATATATTTT,CASSYSMSNTIYF
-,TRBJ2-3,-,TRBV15,TGTGCCACCAGCAAAGGGGGGCGAACAGATACGCAGTATTTT,CATSKGGRTDTQYF
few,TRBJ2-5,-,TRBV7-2,TGTGCCAGCAGCCCGAATGTGGCCCGGGAGACCCAGTACTTC,CASSPNVARETQYF
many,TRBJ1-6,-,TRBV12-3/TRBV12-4,TGTGCCAGCAGTTTGGGTCTGACTAATTCACCCCTCCACTTT,CASSLGLTNSPLHF
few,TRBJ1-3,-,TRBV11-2,TGTGCCAGCAGCTTAGAGAGTTATGGATTACAGGGCTCTGGAAACACCATATATTTT,CASSLESYGLQGSGNTIYF
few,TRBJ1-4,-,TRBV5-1,TGCGCCAGCAGCCTCGACAGCGATAATGAAAAACTGTTTTTT,CASSLDSDNEKLFF
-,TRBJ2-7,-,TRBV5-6,TGTGCCAGCAGCTTGGCGCGTTACCGTAGGGAGCAGTACTTC,CASSLARYRREQYF
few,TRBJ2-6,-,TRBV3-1,TGTGCCAGCAGCTATCCTCCCGGGGCAGATGGGGCCAACGTCCTGACTTTC,CASSYPPGADGANVLTF
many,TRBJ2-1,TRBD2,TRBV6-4,TGTGCCAGCAGTGAATTAGCGGGGGGGCGCGAGCAGTTCTTC,CASSELAGGREQFF
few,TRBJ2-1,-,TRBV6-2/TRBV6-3,TGTGCCAGCAGTTACTCGAGGGGGGGCTGGAATGAGCAGTTCTTC,CASSYSRGGWNEQFF
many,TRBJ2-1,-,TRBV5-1,TGCGCCAGCAGCTTGGGTCAGGCTTACAATGAGCAGTTCTTC,CASSLGQAYNEQFF
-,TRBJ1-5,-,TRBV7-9,TGTGCCAGCAGCTTAAAGGGGAAGGGGGAGGAGCCCCAGCATTTT,CASSLKGKGEEPQHF
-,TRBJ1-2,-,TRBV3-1,TGTGCCAGCAGCCAAGATCTGCCAGGGGCGAGTCTACTTGGCTACACCTTC,CASSQDLPGASLLGYTF
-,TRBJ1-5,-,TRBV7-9,TGTGCCAGCAGCATTACCGACCATCAGCCCCAGCATTTT,CASSITDHQPQHF
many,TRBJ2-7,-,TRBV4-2,TGTGCCAGCAGCCAAGTTGGGGGCAGGGGAGTGCACGAGCAGTACTTC,CASSQVGGRGVHEQYF
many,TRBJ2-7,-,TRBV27,TGTGCCAGCAGTTCGCCCGGGAGCGAGCAGTACTTC,CASSSPGSEQYF
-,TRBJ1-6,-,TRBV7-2,TGTGCCAGCAGCTTAGAGTCGCAGCCCCATTCACCCCTCCACTTT,CASSLESQPHSPLHF
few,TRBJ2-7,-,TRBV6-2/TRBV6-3,TGTGCCAGCACTTTGGACGCCTCCTACGAGCAGTACTTC,CASTLDASYEQYF
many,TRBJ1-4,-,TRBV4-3,TGCGCCAGCAGCCAAGAAACAGTACAAAAGATCGAAAAACTGTTTTTT,CASSQETVQKIEKLFF
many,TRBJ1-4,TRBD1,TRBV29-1,TGCAGCGGGGGACAGGGAAGTGGAGAAAAACTGTTTTTT,CSGGQGSGEKLFF
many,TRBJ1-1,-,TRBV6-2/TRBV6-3,TGTGCCAGCAGACCGACAGTGAACACTGAAGCTTTCTTT,CASRPTVNTEAFF
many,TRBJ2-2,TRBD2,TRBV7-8,TGTGCCAGCAGCTATTTAGCGGGGGCCAGTACCGGGGAGCTGTTTTTT,CASSYLAGASTGELFF
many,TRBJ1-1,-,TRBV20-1,TGCAGTGCTGACAAGAACACTGAAGCTTTCTTT,CSADKNTEAFF
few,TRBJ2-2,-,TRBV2,TGTGCCAGCAGTGAAGCGCCGGTTCTCACCGGGGAGCTGTTTTTT,CASSEAPVLTGELFF
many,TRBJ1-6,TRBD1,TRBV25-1,TGTGCCAGCGGAGCGACAGGGAGCCTCCACTTT,CASGATGSLHF
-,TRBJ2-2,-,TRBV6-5,TGTGCCAGCAGTTACGAGGCCAGGCAAAACACCGGGGAGCTGTTTTTT,CASSYEARQNTGELFF
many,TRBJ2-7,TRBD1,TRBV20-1,TGCAGTGCTAGATCCCCCGGGACAGTCCTTTCCTACGAGCAGTACTTC,CSARSPGTVLSYEQYF
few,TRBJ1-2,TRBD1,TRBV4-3,TGCGCCAGCAGCCAAGACTGGGACAGCTTTACTAACTATGGCTACACCTTC,CASSQDWDSFTNYGYTF
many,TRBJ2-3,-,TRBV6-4,TGTGCCAGCAGTGACGGGGGGAGCACAGATACGCAGTATTTT,CASSDGGSTDTQYF
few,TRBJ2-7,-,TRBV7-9,TGTGCCAGCAGCCCCACGACAGGCTCGTGGTACGAGCAGTACTTC,CASSPTTGSWYEQYF